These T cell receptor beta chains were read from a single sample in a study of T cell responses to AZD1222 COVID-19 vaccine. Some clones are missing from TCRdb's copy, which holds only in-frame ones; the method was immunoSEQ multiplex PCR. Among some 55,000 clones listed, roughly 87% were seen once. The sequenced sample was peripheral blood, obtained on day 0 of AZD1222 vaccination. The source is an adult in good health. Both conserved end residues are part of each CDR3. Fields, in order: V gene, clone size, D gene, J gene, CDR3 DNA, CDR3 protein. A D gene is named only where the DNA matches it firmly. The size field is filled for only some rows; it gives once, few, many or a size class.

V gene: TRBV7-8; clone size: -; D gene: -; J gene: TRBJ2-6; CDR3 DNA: TGTGCCAGCAGCCACCGGGGGGCAGGGCAAACTGGGGCCAACGTCCTGACTTTC; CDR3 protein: CASSHRGAGQTGANVLTF
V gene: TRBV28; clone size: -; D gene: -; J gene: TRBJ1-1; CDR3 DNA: TGTGCCAGTCCGAGGGGGGGGCGCGGCACTGAAGCTTTCTTT; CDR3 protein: CASPRGGRGTEAFF
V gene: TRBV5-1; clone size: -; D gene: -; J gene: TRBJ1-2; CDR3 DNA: TGCGCCAGCAGCGAGGACACCACCTACTATGGCTACACCTTC; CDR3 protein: CASSEDTTYYGYTF
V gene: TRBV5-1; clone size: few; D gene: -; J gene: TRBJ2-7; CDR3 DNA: TGCGCCAGCAGCTTGGGGGGCTACGAGCAGTACTTC; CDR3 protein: CASSLGGYEQYF
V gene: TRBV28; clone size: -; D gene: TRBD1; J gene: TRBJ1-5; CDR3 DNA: TGTGCCAGCAGGGAAACAGGGGGCAATCAGCCCCAGCATTTT; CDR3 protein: CASRETGGNQPQHF
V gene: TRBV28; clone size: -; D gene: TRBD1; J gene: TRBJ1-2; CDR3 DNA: TGTGCCAGCAGAACGGGACAGGGGTCGACGGGCTACACCTTC; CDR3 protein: CASRTGQGSTGYTF
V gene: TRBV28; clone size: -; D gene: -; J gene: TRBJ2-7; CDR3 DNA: TGTGCCAGCAGGGGCTGGGACGGGGCCTACGAGCAGTACTTC; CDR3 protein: CASRGWDGAYEQYF
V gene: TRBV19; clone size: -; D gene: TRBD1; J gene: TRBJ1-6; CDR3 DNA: TGTGCCAGTAGGTCCCGGGACAGGGATAATTCACCCCTCCACTTT; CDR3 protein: CASRSRDRDNSPLHF
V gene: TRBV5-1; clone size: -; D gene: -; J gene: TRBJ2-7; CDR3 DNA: TGCGCCAGCAGCTCCAAACAGGGTCCCGATTACGAGCAGTACTTC; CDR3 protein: CASSSKQGPDYEQYF
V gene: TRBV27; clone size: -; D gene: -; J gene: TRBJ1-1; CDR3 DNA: TGTGCCAGCAGTTTACCGGGCACTGAAGCTTTCTTT; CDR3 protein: CASSLPGTEAFF
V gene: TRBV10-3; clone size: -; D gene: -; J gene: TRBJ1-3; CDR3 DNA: TGTGCCATCAGTGAGGCCAGCAACTCTGGAAACACCATATATTTT; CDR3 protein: CAISEASNSGNTIYF
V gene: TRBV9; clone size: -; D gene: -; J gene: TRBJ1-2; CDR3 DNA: TGTGCCAGCAGCGTACAGGAGGACCGGAGTGACTATGGCTACACCTTC; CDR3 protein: CASSVQEDRSDYGYTF
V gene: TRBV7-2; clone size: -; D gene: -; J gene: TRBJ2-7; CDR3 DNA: TGTGCCAGCAGCTTAGGGCGACAATTGCAGGGCGAGCAGTACTTC; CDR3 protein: CASSLGRQLQGEQYF
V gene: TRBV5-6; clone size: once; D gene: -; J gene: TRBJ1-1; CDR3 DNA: TGTGCCAGCAGCTTAAAAGGCGTCAAAGCTTTCTTT; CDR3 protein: CASSLKGVKAFF
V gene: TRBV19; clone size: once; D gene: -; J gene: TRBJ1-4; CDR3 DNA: TGTGCCAGTAGTATGGGTAATGAAAAACTGTTTTTT; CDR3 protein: CASSMGNEKLFF
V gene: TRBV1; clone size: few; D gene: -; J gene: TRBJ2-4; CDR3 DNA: TGCACCAGCAGCCAGAGAGCCGGGACTAGCGGGGGGTTCCTAGCCAAAAACATTCAGTACTTC; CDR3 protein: CTSSQRAGTSGGFLAKNIQYF
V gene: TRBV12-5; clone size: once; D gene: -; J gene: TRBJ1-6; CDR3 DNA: TGTGCTAGTGGTAGGGATAATTCACCCCTCCACTTT; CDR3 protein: CASGRDNSPLHF
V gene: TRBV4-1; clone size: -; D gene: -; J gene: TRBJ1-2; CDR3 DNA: TGCGCCAGCAGCCAAGAGATCCGGATTTTTTATGGCTACACCTTC; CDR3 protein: CASSQEIRIFYGYTF
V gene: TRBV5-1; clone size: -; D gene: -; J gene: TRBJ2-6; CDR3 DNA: TGCGCCAGCAGCGAGGGAGCCCGCGACGTCCTGACTTTC; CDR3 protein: CASSEGARDVLTF
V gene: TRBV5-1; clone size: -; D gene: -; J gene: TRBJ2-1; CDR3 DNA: TGCGCCAGCAGACCGGGACATACGTCCTACAATGAGCAGTTCTTC; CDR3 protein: CASRPGHTSYNEQFF
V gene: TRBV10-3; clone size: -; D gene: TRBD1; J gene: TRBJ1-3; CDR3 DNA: TGTGCCATCAGTGAGTCAGCAGGGGGAACTGGAAACACCATATATTTT; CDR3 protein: CAISESAGGTGNTIYF
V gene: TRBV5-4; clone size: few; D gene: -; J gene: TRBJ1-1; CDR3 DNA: TGTGCCAGCAGCTTGGCCAAGAAGGGGAACACTGAAGCTTTCTTT; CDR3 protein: CASSLAKKGNTEAFF
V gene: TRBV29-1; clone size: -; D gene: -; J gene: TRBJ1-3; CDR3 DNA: TGCAGCGTCGGGAATCCTGGAAACACCATATATTTT; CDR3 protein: CSVGNPGNTIYF
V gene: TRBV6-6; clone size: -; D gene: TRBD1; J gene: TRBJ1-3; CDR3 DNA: TGTGCCAGCAGTTCACCAGGACAGGGTGGAAACACCATATATTTT; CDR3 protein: CASSSPGQGGNTIYF
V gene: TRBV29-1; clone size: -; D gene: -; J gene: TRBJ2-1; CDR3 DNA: TGCAGCGTTGATGGGGTGAATGAGCAGTTCTTC; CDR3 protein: CSVDGVNEQFF
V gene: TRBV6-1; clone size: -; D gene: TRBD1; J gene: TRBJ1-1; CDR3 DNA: TGTGCCAGCAGTGGCCCCGGGACAGCCGGGGTAGGGACTGAAGCTTTCTTT; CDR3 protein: CASSGPGTAGVGTEAFF
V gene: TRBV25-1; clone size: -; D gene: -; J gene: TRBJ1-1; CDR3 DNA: TGTGCCAGCAGTGATGCCCGTTACCTGGGGGCTGAAGCTTTCTTT; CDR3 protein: CASSDARYLGAEAFF
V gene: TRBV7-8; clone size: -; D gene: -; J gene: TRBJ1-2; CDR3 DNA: TGTGCCAGCATGTCGGACGCCCTTTTGCCCCGATCAGTCTATGGCTACACCTTC; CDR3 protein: CASMSDALLPRSVYGYTF
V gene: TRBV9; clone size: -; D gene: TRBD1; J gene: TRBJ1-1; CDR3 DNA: TGTGCCAGCAGCCTCACCCCCCGGGACAGGGATATGAACACTGAAGCTTTCTTT; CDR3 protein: CASSLTPRDRDMNTEAFF
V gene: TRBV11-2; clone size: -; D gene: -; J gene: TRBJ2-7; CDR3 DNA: TGTGCCAGCAGCTTAGGGGGGCTGCGGACATCGTCCTACGAGCAGTACTTC; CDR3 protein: CASSLGGLRTSSYEQYF
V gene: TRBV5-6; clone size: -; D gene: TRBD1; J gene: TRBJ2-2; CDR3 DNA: TGTGCCAGCAGCTTCTTGACAGGGTTCACCGGGGAGCTGTTTTTT; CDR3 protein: CASSFLTGFTGELFF
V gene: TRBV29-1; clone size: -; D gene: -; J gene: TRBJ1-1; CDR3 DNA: TGCAGCGTTGAAGAGGAGGGACTCACTGAAGCTTTCTTT; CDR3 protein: CSVEEEGLTEAFF
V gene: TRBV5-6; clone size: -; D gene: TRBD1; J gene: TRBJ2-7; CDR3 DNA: TGTGCCAGCAGCTTCGGGACAGGGGTGTACGAGCAGTACTTC; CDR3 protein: CASSFGTGVYEQYF
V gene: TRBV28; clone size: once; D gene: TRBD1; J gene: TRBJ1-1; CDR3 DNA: TGTGCCAGCAGTTTATTTAAGACAGGGGGCCGGAACACTGAAGCTTTCTTT; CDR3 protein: CASSLFKTGGRNTEAFF
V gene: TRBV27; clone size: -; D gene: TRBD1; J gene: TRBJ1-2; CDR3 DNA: TGTGCCAGCAGACCCTCCGGGACAGGGGGCGACTATGGCTACACCTTC; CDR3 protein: CASRPSGTGGDYGYTF
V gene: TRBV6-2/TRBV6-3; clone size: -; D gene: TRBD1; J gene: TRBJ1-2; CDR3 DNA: TGTGCCAGCAGCCACAGGGGAGCCATATGGTATGGCTACACCTTC; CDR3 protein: CASSHRGAIWYGYTF